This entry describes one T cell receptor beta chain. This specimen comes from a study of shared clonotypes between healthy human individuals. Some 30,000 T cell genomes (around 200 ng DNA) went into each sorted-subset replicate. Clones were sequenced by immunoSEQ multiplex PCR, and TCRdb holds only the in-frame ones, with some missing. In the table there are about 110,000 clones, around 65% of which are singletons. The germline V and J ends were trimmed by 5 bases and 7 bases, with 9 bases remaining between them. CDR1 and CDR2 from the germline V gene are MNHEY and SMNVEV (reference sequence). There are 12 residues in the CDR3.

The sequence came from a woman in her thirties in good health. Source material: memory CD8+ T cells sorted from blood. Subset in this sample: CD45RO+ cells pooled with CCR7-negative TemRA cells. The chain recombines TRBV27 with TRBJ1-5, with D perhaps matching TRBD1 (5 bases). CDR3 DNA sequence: TGTGCCAGCAGTCCCCAGGGACAGCCCCAGCATTTT. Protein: CASSPQGQPQHF.